The 25 T cell receptor beta chains in this list originate from one sample, sequenced in a study of CD8+ T cells in alopecia areata. Extracted RNA was reverse transcribed, and the resulting cDNA served as sequencing template. Sequenced by immunoSEQ multiplex PCR; TCRdb stores in-frame clones only, minus some. The table records more than 150,000 clones, 50% to 60% of them present only once. Specified treatment: oral pan-JAK inhibitor, 5-10 mg twice daily. Sequenced here: CD4+ T cells sorted from blood, sampled at week 4, from a patient treated with tofacitinib. These receptors were taken from a human donor with alopecia areata.

The chain uses TRBV11-2 and TRBJ2-5; TRBD2 matches at 7 bases. Germline loops: CDR1 SGHAT, CDR2 FQNNGV. The length of the CDR3 is 14 residues. After removal of 5 bases from V and 4 bases from J, the junction contained 7 bases not matched to a gene. CDR3 in amino acids: CASSRGGEGETQYF. The CDR3 DNA sequence: TGTGCCAGCAGCAGGGGAGGGGAGGGAGAGACCCAGTACTTC.

This clone was observed once. In the same sample, other DNA sequences code for this CDR3. This chain joins TRBV2 and TRBJ2-1, with a possible D match to TRBD2 (6 bases). Trimming removed 0 bases at V and 5 bases at J, with 8 bases between. The CDR3 covers 14 residues. CDR1 SNHLY and CDR2 FYNNEI come from the germline V gene. The CDR3 nucleotides read TGTGCCAGCAGTGAAGCCCCGGGGGACAATGAGCAGTTCTTC. Translated: CASSEAPGDNEQFF.

This clone was recorded a few times. The chain uses TRBV29-1 and TRBJ2-1, with D perhaps TRBD1 or TRBD2 (5 bases each). CDR3 size: 12 residues. Trimming removed 1 base from V and 4 bases from J, with 5 bases in between. The germline V gene has CDR1 SQVTM and CDR2 ANQGSEA. DNA for the CDR3: TGCAGCGTTGAAGGGGGGTACAATGAGCAGTTCTTC. Translation: CSVEGGYNEQFF.

This chain joins TRBV4-3 and TRBJ2-1; weak D call: TRBD2 (6 bases). This CDR3 spans 18 amino acids. The V end lost 4 bases, the J end lost 2 bases, and 21 bases lay between the germline ends. Germline V lookup: CDR1 LGHNA, CDR2 YSLEER. CDR3 in DNA: TGCGCCAGCAGCCCCATGGGGGAGGCGGGGAAACCCTACAATGAGCAGTTCTTC. Its protein is CASSPMGEAGKPYNEQFF.

This clone turned up a few times. The chain has TRBV2 and TRBJ1-5; D not certain. The CDR3 extends over 13 amino acids. Trimming cost V 8 bases and J 5 bases, with 13 bases left between them. The germline V gene encodes CDR1 SNHLY and CDR2 FYNNEI. The CDR3 is CASGGRAYQPQHF. The CDR3 DNA reads as TGTGCCAGCGGCGGGAGGGCTTATCAGCCCCAGCATTTT.

The V call is TRBV7-9, the J call TRBJ2-1; possible D gene TRBD2, 5 bases. Germline V lookup: CDR1 SEHNR, CDR2 FQNEAQ (reference sequence). V was cut by 5 bases and J by 0 bases, with 14 bases left in between. The CDR3 loop spans 16 amino acids. Here the CDR3 reads CASSARDTSSYNEQFF. The CDR3 region has the DNA TGTGCCAGCAGCGCCCGAGACACTAGCTCCTACAATGAGCAGTTCTTC.

The sample holds one count of this clone. This chain joins TRBV2 and TRBJ1-5, with 10 bases matching TRBD1. V shed 6 bases, J shed 3 bases, and the junction held 5 bases outside the gene matches. The CDR3 is 15 amino acids. CDR1 SNHLY and CDR2 FYNNEI come from the germline V gene. This CDR3 is CASRPGTGDNQPQHF. As DNA, the CDR3 is TGTGCCAGCAGGCCCGGGACAGGGGACAATCAGCCCCAGCATTTT.

The chain is built from TRBV9 and TRBJ1-6, with 8 bases matching TRBD1. The CDR3 length is 15 residues. Germline values: CDR1 SGDLS, CDR2 YYNGEE. The J segment lost 6 bases and the V segment lost 3 bases, leaving 5 bases of the junction unmatched. The CDR3 sequence is CASSERTGRNSPLHF. CDR3 DNA sequence: TGTGCCAGCAGCGAGAGGACAGGGCGTAATTCACCCCTCCACTTT.

CDR3 coding DNA: TGCGCCAGCAGCCAATGGGTCCGGCAGCCCCAGCATTTT. This translates into CASSQWVRQPQHF. The chain uses TRBV4-1 and TRBJ1-5; D unclear. Germline V gene sequence: CDR1 MGHRA, CDR2 YSYEKL. The CDR3 is 13 amino acids. Between the trimmed V and J ends, which lost 2 bases and 7 bases, there was a span of 9 bases.

V gene TRBV5-1 combines with J gene TRBJ2-7; unclear D gene. The germline gives CDR1 SGHRS, CDR2 YFSETQ. CDR3 length: 14 amino acids. V lost 4 bases and J 6 bases, leaving 17 bases between the germline ends. CDR3 amino acids: CASSQAAGGREQYF. For the CDR3, the DNA is TGCGCCAGCAGCCAGGCGGCCGGTGGCCGCGAGCAGTACTTC.

The chain is built from TRBV25-1 and TRBJ1-5; 11 nucleotides align to TRBD1. The CDR3 extends over 15 amino acids. Per the germline V gene, CDR1 is MGHDK and CDR2 is SYGVNS. Germline trimming cut 3 bases from V and 6 bases from J; bases unmatched to any gene: 4. Here the CDR3 DNA reads TGTGCCAGCAGTGACGGGACAGGGGGACGTCAGCCCCAGCATTTT. Protein: CASSDGTGGRQPQHF.

This chain links TRBV7-3 with TRBJ2-3; D gene ambiguous. The V end was cut by 4 bases, the J end by 3 bases, with 11 bases between. CDR3 length: 14 amino acids. Per the germline V gene, CDR1 is SGHTA and CDR2 is FQGTGA. The CDR3 protein is CASSSGELTDTQYF. The CDR3 DNA sequence: TGTGCCAGCAGCTCTGGGGAACTGACAGATACGCAGTATTTT.

This chain joins TRBV14 and TRBJ1-3; D gene ambiguous. The CDR3 has 12 residues. CDR1 is SGHDN and CDR2 is FVKESK in the germline V gene. V shed 2 bases and J shed 1 base, with 0 bases lying between them. CDR3 bases: TGTGCCAGCAGCCAATCTGGAAACACCATATATTTT. It is translated as CASSQSGNTIYF.

This chain connects TRBV9 to TRBJ2-7; D gene unclear. The V and J ends lost 0 bases and 2 bases respectively, with 9 bases between them. CDR1 is SGDLS, CDR2 YYNGEE, per germline. The CDR3 is 14 amino acids. The CDR3 DNA sequence: TGTGCCAGCAGCGTAGGGCCCGATCCCTACGAGCAGTACTTC. Translating it yields CASSVGPDPYEQYF.

This clone was observed a handful of times. The rearrangement links TRBV11-2 to TRBJ2-5; the D gene is possibly TRBD1 (5 bases). The CDR3 has 14 residues. Germline CDR1 is SGHAT and CDR2 is FQNNGV. Trimming took 5 bases from V and 2 from J, leaving 12 bases between them. The CDR3 protein is CASSLGHIQETQYF. The CDR3 DNA reads as TGTGCCAGCAGCCTTGGACATATACAAGAGACCCAGTACTTC.

The chain joins TRBV30 to TRBJ2-3, with TRBD2 matching over 9 bases. Germline CDR1 is GTSNPN and CDR2 is SVGIG (reference sequence). Trimming at V came to 4 bases and at J to 2 bases, leaving 7 bases not matched to a gene. The CDR3 is 15 amino acids. The CDR3 reads CAWTGAGGFTDTQYF. Written as DNA, the CDR3 is TGTGCCTGGACTGGAGCGGGGGGATTCACAGATACGCAGTATTTT. The entire variable domain, with the rest obtained from reference TRBV30 and TRBJ2-3, is as follows: SQTIHQWPATLVQPVGSPLSLECTVEGTSNPNLYWYRQAAGRGLQLLFYSVGIGQISSEVPQNLSASRPQDRQFILSSKKLLLSDSGFYLCAWTGAGGFTDTQYFGPGTRLTVL.

Concerning this clone itself: The sample has other DNA sequences that encode this CDR3 too. This rearrangement joins TRBV6-5 to TRBJ2-5, with D unclear. CDR1 and CDR2 (germline): MNHEY, SVGAGI. Between the trimmed V and J ends, which lost 2 bases and 5 bases, there was a span of 3 bases. CDR3 length: 11 residues. CDR3 sequence reads: CASSYGETQYF. The CDR3 DNA is TGTGCCAGCAGTTACGGGGAGACCCAGTACTTC.

This clone was found a few times. The rearrangement uses TRBV30 and TRBJ2-7; a possible D gene is TRBD1 (6 bases). The CDR3 is 15 amino acids. V lost 0 bases and J lost 1, with 13 bases in between. CDR1 is GTSNPN and CDR2 is SVGIG in the germline V gene (reference sequence). DNA of the CDR3: TGTGCCTGGAGTGTACTTCACAGGGAGTCCTACGAGCAGTACTTC. Its translation: CAWSVLHRESYEQYF. The full variable domain, with the rest looked up from reference TRBV30 and TRBJ2-7, is SQTIHQWPATLVQPVGSPLSLECTVEGTSNPNLYWYRQAAGRGLQLLFYSVGIGQISSEVPQNLSASRPQDRQFILSSKKLLLSDSGFYLCAWSVLHRESYEQYFGPGTRLTVT.

Comments on this clone: This sample includes further DNA sequences coding for the same CDR3. The chain has TRBV29-1 and TRBJ1-1; D is undetermined. Germline CDR1 and CDR2: SQVTM and ANQGSEA. CDR3 length: 12 residues. V lost 1 base, J lost 2 bases, and 5 bases lay in between. The CDR3 loop reads CSVEGANTEAFF. As DNA, the CDR3 is TGCAGCGTTGAAGGTGCCAACACTGAAGCTTTCTTT.

V is TRBV30 and J is TRBJ2-1; 8 bases line up with TRBD1. The length of the CDR3 is 13 residues. The V gene's germline CDR1 is GTSNPN and CDR2 SVGIG (reference sequence). V lost 5 bases to trimming and J lost 3 bases; unmatched junction nucleotides: 3. The CDR3, as DNA: TGTGCCTGGGACAGGGGCAGCTACAATGAGCAGTTCTTC. It encodes CAWDRGSYNEQFF.

The chain has TRBV5-6 and TRBJ1-6, with TRBD1 identical over 8 bases. J lost 9 bases, V lost 2 bases, and 7 bases had no gene match. The CDR3 has 15 amino acids. Per germline, CDR1 SGHDT and CDR2 YYEEEE. The CDR3 DNA sequence: TGTGCCAGCAGCTTCTCGACAGGGGTGGTTTCACCCCTCCACTTT. Protein: CASSFSTGVVSPLHF. Combining the CDR3 with reference TRBV5-6 and TRBJ1-6 gives the whole variable domain DAGVTQSPTHLIKTRGQQVTLRCSPKSGHDTVSWYQQALGQGPQFIFQYYEEEERQRGNFPDRFSGHQFPNYSSELNVNALLLGDSALYLCASSFSTGVVSPLHFGNGTRLTVT.

This chain joins TRBV6-5 and TRBJ2-7; D is uncertain. CDR1 is MNHEY, CDR2 SVGAGI, per germline. Trimming removed 0 bases from V and 6 bases from J, with 3 bases in between. There are 11 residues in the CDR3. CDR3 sequence reads: CASSYSGEQYF. The CDR3 DNA sequence: TGTGCCAGCAGTTACTCGGGCGAGCAGTACTTC.

This clone was counted a few times. CDR3 sequence: CATSRDGLELFF. CDR3 in DNA: TGTGCCACCAGCAGAGATGGACTAGAATTGTTCTTC. The chain links TRBV15 to TRBJ2-1; 7 bases align to TRBD2. Germline V gene lookup returns CDR1 LNHNV and CDR2 YYDKDF (reference sequence). This CDR3 has 12 amino acids. V was clipped by 0 bases and J by 15 bases; unmatched bases: 5.

This clone was detected a few times. This rearrangement joins TRBV29-1 to TRBJ1-2, with D unclear. This CDR3 has 13 residues. Germline CDR1 SQVTM, CDR2 ANQGSEA. The ends were cut back, 7 bases at V and 1 base at J, with 13 bases in the middle. CDR3 DNA: TGCAGCGGCTCCGGCTCGGATAACTATGGCTACACCTTC. Translated, it gives CSGSGSDNYGYTF.

V and J are TRBV29-1 and TRBJ2-7; 12 nucleotides line up with TRBD2. The CDR3 is 13 amino acids. Per the germline V gene, CDR1 is SQVTM and CDR2 is ANQGSEA. Losses at the gene ends were 7 bases for V and 3 bases for J; bases not matched to a gene: 4. The CDR3 here is CSGRLAGVYEQYF. Here the CDR3 DNA reads TGCAGCGGTCGACTAGCGGGGGTCTACGAGCAGTACTTC.